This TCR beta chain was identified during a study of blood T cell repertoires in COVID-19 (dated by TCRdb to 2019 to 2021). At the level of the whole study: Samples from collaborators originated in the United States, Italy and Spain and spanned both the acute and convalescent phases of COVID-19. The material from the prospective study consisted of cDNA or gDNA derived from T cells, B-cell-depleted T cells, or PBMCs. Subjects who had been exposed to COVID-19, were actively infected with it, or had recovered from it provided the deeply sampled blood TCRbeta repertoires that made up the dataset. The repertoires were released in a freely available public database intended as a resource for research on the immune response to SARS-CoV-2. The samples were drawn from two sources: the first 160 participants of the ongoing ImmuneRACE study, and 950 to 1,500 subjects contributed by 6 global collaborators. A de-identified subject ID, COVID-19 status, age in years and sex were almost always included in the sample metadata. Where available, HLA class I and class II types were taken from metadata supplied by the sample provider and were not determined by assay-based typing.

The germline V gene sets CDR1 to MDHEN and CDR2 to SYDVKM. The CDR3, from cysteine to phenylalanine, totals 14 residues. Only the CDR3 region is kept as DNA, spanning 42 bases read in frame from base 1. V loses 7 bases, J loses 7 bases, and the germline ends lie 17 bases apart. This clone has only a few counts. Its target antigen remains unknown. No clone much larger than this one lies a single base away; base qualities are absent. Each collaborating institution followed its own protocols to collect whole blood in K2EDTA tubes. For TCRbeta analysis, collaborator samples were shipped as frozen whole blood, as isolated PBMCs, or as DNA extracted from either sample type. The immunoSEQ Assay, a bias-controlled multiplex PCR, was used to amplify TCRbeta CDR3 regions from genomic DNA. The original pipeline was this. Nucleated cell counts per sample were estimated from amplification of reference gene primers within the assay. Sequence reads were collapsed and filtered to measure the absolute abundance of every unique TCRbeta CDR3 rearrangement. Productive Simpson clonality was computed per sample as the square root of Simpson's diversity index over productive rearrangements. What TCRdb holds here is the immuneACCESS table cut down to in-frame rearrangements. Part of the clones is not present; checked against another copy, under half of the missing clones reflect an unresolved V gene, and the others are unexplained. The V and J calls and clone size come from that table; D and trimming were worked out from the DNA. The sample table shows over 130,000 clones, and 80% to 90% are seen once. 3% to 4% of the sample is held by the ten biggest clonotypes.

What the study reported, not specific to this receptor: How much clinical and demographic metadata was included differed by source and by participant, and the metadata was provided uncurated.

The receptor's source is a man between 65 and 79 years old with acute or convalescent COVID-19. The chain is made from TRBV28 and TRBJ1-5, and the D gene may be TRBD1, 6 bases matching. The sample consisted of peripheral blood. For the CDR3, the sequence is CASTIIGGVQPQHF. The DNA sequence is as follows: TGTGCCAGCACCATTATAGGGGGAGTGCAGCCCCAGCATTTT.